Each of the 6 T cell receptor beta chains below was sequenced from the same sample in a study of spatial heterogeneity in lung cancer. Indicated time point: sample taken at primary tumor resection. TCRdb re-analysed the 5' RACE reads in MiXCR, keeping a single row per CDR3 protein. Altogether roughly 1,100 distinct CDR3 sequences are present, 38% being singletons, with the ten largest covering 20%. Sequencing used normal lung tissue next to the tumor, obtained at surgery. The origin of the receptors is a male donor with early-stage non-small cell lung cancer.

The chain has TRBV7-8 and TRBJ2-2, with a tentative D call TRBD2 (6 bases). Trimming removed 6 bases at V and 5 bases at J, with 16 bases between. The CDR3 runs to 15 residues. Per germline, CDR1 SGHVS and CDR2 FQNEAQ. CDR3 amino acids: CASRHRDSATGELFF. Written as DNA, the CDR3 is TGTGCCAGCAGACACCGGGACTCAGCTACCGGGGAGCTGTTTTTT. Full variable domain (rest looked up from reference TRBV7-8 and TRBJ2-2): GAGVSQSPRYKVAKRGQDVALRCDPISGHVSLFWYQQALGQGPEFLTYFQNEAQLDKSGLPSDRFFAERPEGSVSTLKIQRTQQEDSAVYLCASRHRDSATGELFFGEGSRLTVL.

The chain recombines TRBV10-2 with TRBJ1-1; D remains ambiguous. V was pared by 2 bases and J by 5 bases, with 12 bases between. The V gene's germline CDR1 is WSHSY and CDR2 SAAADI. The length of the CDR3 is 14 residues. Here the CDR3 reads CASSEGRLRTEAFF. For the CDR3, the DNA is TGCGCCAGCAGTGAGGGCAGGCTGCGAACTGAAGCTTTCTTT.

The chain has TRBV12-3 or TRBV12-4 and TRBJ2-1, with D hard to call. The CDR3 has 12 residues. V was clipped by 8 bases and J by 7 bases, with 12 bases between them. The CDR3 DNA follows: TGTGCCAGCTCTTTTACCGGGAATGAGCAGTTCTTC. Amino acid sequence: CASSFTGNEQFF.

The table lists this clonotype with a few counts. This chain links TRBV24-1 with TRBJ2-3, with TRBD1 as a possible D gene (6 bases). Germline CDR1 and CDR2: KGHDR and SFDVKD. The CDR3 contains 14 residues. The V end was cut by 5 bases, the J end by 0 bases, with 8 bases between. The CDR3 DNA reads as TGTGCCACCAGTGTTGGGGGCAGCACAGATACGCAGTATTTT. Encoded protein: CATSVGGSTDTQYF.

Sample share makes this clonotype medium-sized. V usage is TRBV12-3 or TRBV12-4 and J usage is TRBJ1-5; 9 bases align to TRBD1. The CDR3 is made up of 17 amino acids. The J segment lost 0 bases and the V segment lost 4 bases, leaving 7 bases of the junction unmatched. This CDR3 reads CASSSPGQGYSNQPQHF. The CDR3 DNA sequence: TGTGCCAGCAGTTCCCCGGGACAGGGATATAGCAATCAGCCCCAGCATTTT.

This clonotype has more than one count but fewer than ten. An end of the junction does not agree with germline; a read error may underlie this. The chain links TRBV7-7 to TRBJ2-5; TRBD2 aligns across 9 bases. The CDR3 runs 19 residues. Germline assignment: CDR1 SSHAT and CDR2 FNYEAQ (reference sequence). The CDR3 DNA reads TGTGCTAGCAGCCTTTACCCAGTCTCTAGCGGGGCAATCCAAGAGACCCAGTACTTC. Encoded protein: CASSLYPVSSGAIQETQYF.